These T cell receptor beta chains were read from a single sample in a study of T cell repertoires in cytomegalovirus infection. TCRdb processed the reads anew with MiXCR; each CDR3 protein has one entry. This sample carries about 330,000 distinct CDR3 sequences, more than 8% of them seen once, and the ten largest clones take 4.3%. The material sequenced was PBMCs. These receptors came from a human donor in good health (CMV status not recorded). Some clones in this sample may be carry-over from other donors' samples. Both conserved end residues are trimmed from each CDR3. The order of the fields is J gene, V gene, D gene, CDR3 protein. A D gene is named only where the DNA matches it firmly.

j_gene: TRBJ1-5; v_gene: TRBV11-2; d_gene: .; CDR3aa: ASSLGYRSGNQPQH
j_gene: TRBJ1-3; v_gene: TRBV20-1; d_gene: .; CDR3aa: SARGGVGNTIY
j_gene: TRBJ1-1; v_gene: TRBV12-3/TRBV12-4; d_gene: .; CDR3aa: ASSSWTYENTEAF
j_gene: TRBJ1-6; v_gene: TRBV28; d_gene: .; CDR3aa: ASSSPGSGRHNSPLH
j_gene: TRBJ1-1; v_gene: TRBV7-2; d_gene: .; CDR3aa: ASSLDSRAKAF
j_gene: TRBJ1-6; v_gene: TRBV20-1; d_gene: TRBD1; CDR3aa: SARDGQDYSPLH
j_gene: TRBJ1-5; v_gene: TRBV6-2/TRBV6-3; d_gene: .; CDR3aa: ASSLYYGNQPQH
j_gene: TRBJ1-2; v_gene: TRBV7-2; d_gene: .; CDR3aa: ASSYPLSYGYT
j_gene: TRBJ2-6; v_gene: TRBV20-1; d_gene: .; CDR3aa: SAYRSSGANVLT
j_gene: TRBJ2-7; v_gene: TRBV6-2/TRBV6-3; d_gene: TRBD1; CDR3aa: ASSYNRDRAHYEQY
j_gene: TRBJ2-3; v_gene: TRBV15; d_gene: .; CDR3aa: ATSPVRATSTDTQY
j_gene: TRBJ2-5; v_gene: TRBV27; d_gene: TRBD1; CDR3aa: ASSGTGRETQY
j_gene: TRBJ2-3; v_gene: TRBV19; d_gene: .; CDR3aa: ASKGQPRSTDTQY